These T cell receptor beta chains were read from a single sample in a study of vaccination and CD4 T cells after COVID-19. These receptors' targets are unknown. From the PCR reads, TCRdb called clonotypes with MiXCR, one entry per CDR3 protein. This table holds about 21,000 distinct CDR3 sequences, roughly half found once. The material sequenced was CD4+ T cells from blood, cultured in vitro. Every receptor here comes from a human donor who had recovered from COVID-19. Each CDR3 is given with its conserved first and last residue. D genes are given only for firm matches. Only some rows state a clone size, as once, few, many or a class for expanded clones.

d_call j_call clone_size v_call cdr3_length cdr3_aa cdr3_nt
NA TRBJ1-6 NA TRBV15 13 CATSLGVDSPLHF TGTGCCACCAGCCTGGGGGTTGATTCACCCCTCCACTTT
TRBD2 TRBJ2-4 once TRBV7-2 19 CASSPRWTSGSPAKNIQYF TGTGCCAGCAGCCCCAGGTGGACTAGCGGGAGTCCGGCCAAAAACATTCAGTACTTC
NA TRBJ1-3 NA TRBV15 14 CATSEGGWGNTIYF TGTGCCACCAGCGAAGGGGGATGGGGAAACACCATATATTTT
TRBD1 TRBJ1-1 few TRBV6-1 12 CASSATGAACIF TGTGCCAGCAGTGCGACAGGGGCGGCGTGTATCTTT
NA TRBJ1-2 NA TRBV5-4 13 CASSLLGNYGYTF TGTGCCAGCAGCTTGCTCGGGAACTATGGCTACACCTTC
NA TRBJ1-1 NA TRBV7-8 13 CASSPWWDTEAFF TGTGCCAGCAGCCCTTGGTGGGACACTGAAGCTTTCTTT
NA TRBJ1-6 NA TRBV28 15 CASHPVGETISPLHF TGTGCCAGCCACCCCGTCGGAGAGACAATTTCACCCCTCCACTTT
NA TRBJ1-1 once TRBV20-1 14 CSARELGYGTEAFF TGCAGTGCCCGCGAGTTGGGCTATGGCACTGAAGCTTTCTTT
NA TRBJ1-5 NA TRBV20-1 13 CSASSRLDQPQHF TGCAGTGCTAGTTCTCGGCTCGATCAGCCCCAGCATTTT
TRBD1 TRBJ1-2 NA TRBV7-8 16 CASSYGTGGGSYGYTF TGTGCCAGCAGCTATGGGACAGGGGGTGGCAGCTATGGCTACACCTTC
TRBD1 TRBJ1-5 few TRBV6-5 14 CASSYSTGDQPQHF TGTGCCAGCAGTTACTCAACAGGGGATCAGCCCCAGCATTTT
NA TRBJ2-1 NA TRBV6-2/TRBV6-3 15 CASSSVVGSYNEQFF TGTGCCAGCAGCTCAGTTGTAGGCTCCTACAATGAGCAGTTCTTC
TRBD1 TRBJ2-3 few TRBV7-2 15 CASSYGQGRTDTQYF TGTGCCAGCAGCTACGGACAGGGGAGGACAGATACGCAGTATTTT
TRBD1 TRBJ1-2 few TRBV27 14 CASSFSGQGYGYTF TGTGCCAGCAGTTTCTCAGGACAGGGCTATGGCTACACCTTC
NA TRBJ1-3 few TRBV7-7 13 CASSLDIRDTIYF TGTGCTAGCAGCTTAGACATCCGGGACACCATATATTTT
NA TRBJ1-2 few TRBV21-1 16 CASSKGDGPSNYGYTF TGTGCCAGCAGCAAAGGGGACGGCCCTTCTAACTATGGCTACACCTTC
TRBD2 TRBJ2-3 NA TRBV6-2/TRBV6-3 16 CASSLGRGSSTDTQYF TGTGCCAGCAGCCTAGGGCGGGGGTCTAGCACAGATACGCAGTATTTT
NA TRBJ1-1 NA TRBV19 13 CASSIRRNTEAFF TGTGCCAGTAGTATCCGGCGGAACACTGAAGCTTTCTTT
TRBD2 TRBJ2-7 few TRBV6-1 15 CASSPERDPTYEQYF TGTGCCAGCAGTCCCGAGCGGGACCCAACCTACGAGCAGTACTTC
NA TRBJ1-2 few TRBV6-1 13 CASSNGQNYGYTF TGTGCCAGCAGTAACGGACAGAACTATGGCTACACCTTC
TRBD1 TRBJ1-5 few TRBV30 14 CAWSTQGVEQPQHF TGTGCCTGGAGTACACAGGGGGTCGAACAGCCCCAGCATTTT
NA TRBJ2-3 few TRBV20-1 15 CSALGRGGLTDTQYF TGCAGTGCTCTGGGTAGGGGGGGACTCACAGATACGCAGTATTTT
NA TRBJ2-7 NA TRBV6-5 17 CASSYSVTGRSSYEQYF TGTGCCAGCAGTTACTCAGTGACAGGACGTAGTTCCTACGAGCAGTACTTC
TRBD1 TRBJ2-1 NA TRBV11-3 15 CASSSRDRGTSEQFF TGTGCCAGCAGCTCCCGCGACAGGGGAACATCTGAGCAGTTCTTC
NA TRBJ1-2 NA TRBV6-2/TRBV6-3 15 CASSYLREGYYGYTF TGTGCCAGCAGTTACTTACGCGAAGGATACTATGGCTACACCTTC
NA TRBJ2-5 NA TRBV5-1 13 CASTGGDFETQYF TGCGCCAGCACCGGAGGGGACTTCGAGACCCAGTACTTC